This T cell receptor beta chain was identified during a study of shared clonotypes between healthy human individuals (dated by TCRdb to 2020 to 2021). At the level of the whole study: A couple of women and three men aged 18 to 49 years were included in the cohort. For each donor, CD4 naive and CD4 memory were each given three plates, CD8 naive was given two plates, and CD8 memory was given one plate. The study deeply sequenced blood TCR repertoires of about 5 healthy adults to estimate repertoire size and the extent of clonotype sharing between individuals. Libraries were prepared and TCR repertoires were sequenced by different laboratories using diverse techniques, in order to increase sequencing depth and limit assay-specific biases. Each donor's leukapheresis produced roughly between roughly 0.9 and 9 billion PBMCs. General findings and caveats noted by the study authors: The small number of donors limited the genetic and exposure-history diversity represented. Sampling was limited to blood, and TCR repertoires in tissue likely differ from TCR repertoires in blood. Pairwise subsampling indicated that sequencing depth was expected to affect the degree of clonotype sharing among donors. Compared with non-shared clonotypes, the clonotypes found in all four sorted-subset donors had higher generation probabilities. Even with the large sequencing depth, rarefaction of the sorted-subset datasets indicated that sequencing was incomplete. About 5% of naive CD4, 3.5% of naive CD8, around 2.3% of memory CD4, and 0.35% to 0.4% of memory CD8 clonotypes were shared across several donors. Naive subsets generally had larger estimated clonotype richness than memory subsets.

Using the deep immunoSEQ assay, TCR CDR3 regions were amplified from genomic DNA by multiplex PCR. Genomic DNA extracted from each cell subset was distributed evenly over all wells of several immunoSEQ 96-well plates, and each plate served as one replicate. For sorted subsets, approximately 210 ng of genomic DNA, equivalent to 30,000 or so T cell genomes, went into each replicate PCR. Purified libraries were quantified with a Qubit 3.0 fluorometer, sized on a Bioanalyzer 2100, and re-quantified with the KAPA Library Quantification kit. Every immunoSEQ 96-well plate was sequenced on a dedicated single-read 150-cycle Illumina NextSeq 550 flow cell. On the authors' methods: The immunoSEQ output contained only junctional sequences without quality scores, so filtering could not match that applied to full-length reads. Sequences were annotated with PyIR, a Python wrapper for IgBLAST v1.9, and V/J genes and CDR3 were assigned using IMGT germline references. Reads with weak V/J assignments (E-value above 1e-6), missing CDR3, stop codons, out-of-frame junctions, or ambiguous translated residues were removed. V3J clonotypes were defined as sequences sharing the same inferred V gene, J gene, and CDR3 amino acid sequence. To compute the percentage overlap between repertoires, the number of shared unique clonotypes was divided by the size of the smaller repertoire. Repertoire richness was assessed with RTK rarefaction, the Chao1 estimator, and Recon v2.1 estimates of unobserved clonotypes. For all TCRbeta clonotypes obtained by the gDNA method from a handful of donors, generation probabilities were computed with OLGA. Imported from immuneACCESS, the table was reduced by TCRdb to in-frame sequences with V and J called. These copies leave out some clones; in studies compared against another copy, an unresolved V gene accounts for under half, and the cause of the remainder is not known. V and J calls plus clone size are reproduced from that table; the DNA served to infer D and trimming. Present in this sample are about a million clones, about 80% of which were seen just once. Roughly 1.4% of the sample goes to the ten largest clones.

This clone was recorded a few times. The antigen it recognizes is unknown. Base qualities are not at hand, and no much larger clone is one base apart. The donors were healthy, HIV-negative adults who had no recently reported acute infections or vaccinations. Only Caucasian adults living in Nashville, Tennessee, USA were represented among the donors. Magnetic negative selection was used to enrich CD4+ T cells, after which naive cells were positively selected on CD45RA and the negative fraction became the memory subset. Blood was obtained by leukapheresis, after which PBMCs were separated by Ficoll-Histopaque density gradient centrifugation and cryopreserved in liquid nitrogen vapor phase. Analytical flow cytometry was used to check the purity and quantity of every magnetically sorted T cell population. Each sorted fraction had its genomic DNA isolated and then quantified by UV absorbance on a Nanodrop 2000c.

The CDR1 and CDR2 encoded by the germline V gene are MNHEY and SVGAGI. The CDR3 sequence holds 13 residues, the cysteine and phenylalanine included. The kept DNA is CDR3 alone, 39 bases in frame from the first base. Relative to germline, V is 5 bases shorter and J is 5 bases shorter, with 13 bases between their ends. The source is a man aged 18 to 30 in good health. This receptor chain uses TRBV6-5 and TRBJ2-7; the D region is possibly TRBD1 or TRBD2, each matching across 5 bases. Material for sequencing was memory CD4+ T cells sorted from blood. Taken with the paper, the label for cell subset or site translates to: CD45RA-negative fraction. The DNA sequence follows: TGTGCCAGCAGTCCGCCGGGGACCAACGAGCAGTACTTC. This codes for CASSPPGTNEQYF.